This T cell receptor beta chain is drawn from a study of T cells in women clearing cervical HPV infection. As for the study in general: Donors had HPV16-related CIN3 or worse; 2 had invasive cancer.

Average input was around 1,300 ng genomic DNA for immunoSEQ TCR beta CDR3 amplification. This table comes from immunoSEQ multiplex PCR, and its TCRdb copy is limited to in-frame clones, with some not included. The sample's table shows about 22,000 clones. The study's findings and limits: Each sample's T-cell count was unknown, possibly confounding richness.

Of note for this clone: The antigen is undetermined. The missing CDR3 end, 3 residues past where the read stops, is filled in from the germline J gene.

J was trimmed by 2 bases and V by 5 bases; bases with no gene match: 4. Germline CDR1 is SGHRS and CDR2 is YFSETQ. The CDR3 has 14 amino acids. This chain joins TRBV5-1 and TRBJ2-3; 8 nucleotides align to TRBD2. Sequenced material: blood buffy coat. This receptor was identified in a woman between 18 and 69 years old with a cervical HPV16 infection that either progressed to CIN3+ or cleared (not recorded which). The CDR3: CASRVAGPTDTQYF. CDR3 DNA, as far as it was read: TGCGCCAGCAGAGTAGCGGGACCCACAGATACG.